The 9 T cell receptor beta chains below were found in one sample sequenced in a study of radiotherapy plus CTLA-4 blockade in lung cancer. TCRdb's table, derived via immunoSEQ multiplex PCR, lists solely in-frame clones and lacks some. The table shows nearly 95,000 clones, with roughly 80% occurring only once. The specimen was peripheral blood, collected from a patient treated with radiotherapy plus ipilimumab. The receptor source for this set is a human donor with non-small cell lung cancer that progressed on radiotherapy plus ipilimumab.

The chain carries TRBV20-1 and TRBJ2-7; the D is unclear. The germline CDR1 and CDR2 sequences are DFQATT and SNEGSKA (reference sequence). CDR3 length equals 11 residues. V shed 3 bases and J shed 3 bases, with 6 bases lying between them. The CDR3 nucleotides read TGCAGTGCTAGTAGAGGCTACGAGCAGTACTTC. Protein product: CSASRGYEQYF.

The CDR3 sequence: CASSENRDRVSYGYTF. The CDR3 DNA reads TGTGCCAGCAGTGAAAACCGGGACAGGGTGTCCTATGGCTACACCTTC. This chain links TRBV2 with TRBJ1-2, with TRBD1 identical over 9 bases. The junction had 8 bases not matched to a gene; V was cut back by 2 bases and J by 4 bases. This CDR3 spans 16 amino acids. Germline V gene data show CDR1 as SNHLY and CDR2 as FYNNEI.

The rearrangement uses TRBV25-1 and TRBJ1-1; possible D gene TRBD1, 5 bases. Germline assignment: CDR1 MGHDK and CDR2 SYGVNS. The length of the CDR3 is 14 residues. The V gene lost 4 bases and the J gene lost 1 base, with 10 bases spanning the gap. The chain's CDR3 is CASSVDKTNTEAFF. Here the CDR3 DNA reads TGTGCCAGCAGTGTGGACAAGACGAACACTGAAGCTTTCTTT.

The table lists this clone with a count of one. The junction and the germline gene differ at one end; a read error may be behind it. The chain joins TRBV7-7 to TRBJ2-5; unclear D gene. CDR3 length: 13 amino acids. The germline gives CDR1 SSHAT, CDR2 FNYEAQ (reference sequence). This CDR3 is CASSLGIQETQYF. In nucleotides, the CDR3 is TGTGCTAGCAGCTTAGGTATCCAAGAGACCCAGTACTTC.

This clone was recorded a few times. CDR3 in amino acids: CASSVHNYGYTF. CDR3 nucleotide sequence: TGTGCCAGCAGTGTACATAACTATGGCTACACCTTC. The J gene is TRBJ1-2, the V gene TRBV28; D not certain. There are 12 residues in the CDR3. CDR1 MDHEN and CDR2 SYDVKM come from the germline V gene. Trimming took 5 bases from V and 1 from J, leaving 5 bases between them.

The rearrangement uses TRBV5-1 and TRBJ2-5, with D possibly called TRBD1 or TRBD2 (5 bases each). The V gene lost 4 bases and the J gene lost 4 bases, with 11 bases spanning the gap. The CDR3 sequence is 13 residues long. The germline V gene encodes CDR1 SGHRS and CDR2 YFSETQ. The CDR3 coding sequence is TGCGCCAGCAGCGGGGGAAGCGGAGAGACCCAGTACTTC. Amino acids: CASSGGSGETQYF.

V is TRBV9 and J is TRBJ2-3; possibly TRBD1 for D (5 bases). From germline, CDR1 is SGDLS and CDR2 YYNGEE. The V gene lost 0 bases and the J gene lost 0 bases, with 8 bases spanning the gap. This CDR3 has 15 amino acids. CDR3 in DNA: TGTGCCAGCAGCGTAGTAGGACACAGCACAGATACGCAGTATTTT. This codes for CASSVVGHSTDTQYF.

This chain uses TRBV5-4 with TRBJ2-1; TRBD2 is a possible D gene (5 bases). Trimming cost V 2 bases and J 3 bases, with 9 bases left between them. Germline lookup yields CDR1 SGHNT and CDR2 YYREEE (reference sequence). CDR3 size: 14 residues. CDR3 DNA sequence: TGTGCCAGCAGCTTTGGACTGAACTACAATGAGCAGTTCTTC. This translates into CASSFGLNYNEQFF.

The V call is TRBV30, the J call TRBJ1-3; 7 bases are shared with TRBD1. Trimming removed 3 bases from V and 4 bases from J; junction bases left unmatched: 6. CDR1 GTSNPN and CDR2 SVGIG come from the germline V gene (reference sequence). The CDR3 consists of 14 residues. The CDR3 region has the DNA TGTGCCTGGAGGCGACAGGGAGGAGGAAACACCATATATTTT. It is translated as CAWRRQGGGNTIYF. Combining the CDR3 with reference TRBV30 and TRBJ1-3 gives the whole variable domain SQTIHQWPATLVQPVGSPLSLECTVEGTSNPNLYWYRQAAGRGLQLLFYSVGIGQISSEVPQNLSASRPQDRQFILSSKKLLLSDSGFYLCAWRRQGGGNTIYFGEGSWLTVV.